This T cell receptor beta chain is drawn from a study of neurological immune-mediated disorders. In this sample, this clonotype turned up many times. The V and J ends lost 4 bases and 5 bases respectively, with 11 bases between them. The CDR3 extends over 13 amino acids. Over 200 million TCR-beta sequences (from 15-18 subjects) were yielded by each sequencing run. A single record per CDR3 protein comes from TCRdb applying MiXCR to the 5' RACE reads. The sample comprises 20,000 or so distinct CDR3 sequences, roughly 2.5% of which are singletons, and under 5.5% rests with the top ten. The sequencing sample was made of PBMCs. The TCR comes from a woman aged 18-29 years with multiple sclerosis. The rearrangement joins TRBV12-3 or TRBV12-4 to TRBJ1-1; perhaps TRBD1 as D (5 bases). Here the CDR3 reads CASSSGPGTEAFF. The CDR3 nucleotides read TGTGCCAGCAGTTCGGGACCGGGTACTGAAGCTTTCTTT.